What follows are 28 T cell receptor beta chains derived from one specimen sequenced in a study of blood T cell repertoires in COVID-19. The protocol was immunoSEQ multiplex PCR, while the TCRdb copy is restricted to in-frame clones and leaves out a portion. The sample has under 250,000 clones, around 83% seen once. Sequenced material: peripheral blood. The receptors originated from a woman between 18 and 29 years old with acute or convalescent COVID-19.

The V call is TRBV2, the J call TRBJ2-1; TRBD2 agrees at 7 bases. The germline V gene encodes CDR1 SNHLY and CDR2 FYNNEI. V was pared by 11 bases and J by 9 bases, with 13 bases of the junction left unmatched. The CDR3 totals 13 residues. The CDR3 is CAGEAGAVGEQFF. CDR3 nucleotides: TGTGCCGGTGAGGCGGGAGCGGTGGGTGAGCAGTTCTTC.

In its sample, this clone was seen a few times. The chain combines TRBV4-3 with TRBJ1-1; D gene uncertain. Trimming pared 2 bases from V and 1 base from J, leaving 11 bases between. CDR1 and CDR2 (germline): LGHNA, YSLEER. This CDR3 comprises 15 residues. CDR3 sequence (DNA): TGCGCCAGCAGCCAACATTTAGAGGGGAACACTGAAGCTTTCTTT. This translates into CASSQHLEGNTEAFF.

J is TRBJ2-2 and V is TRBV7-2, with TRBD1 matching 8 bases. Trimming cost V 0 bases and J 4 bases; bases outside gene matches: 4. CDR1 and CDR2 from the germline V gene are SGHTA and FQGNSA. The CDR3 length is 16 residues. The CDR3 nucleotides are TGTGCCAGCAGCTTAGCAGCGACAGGGGTCACCGGGGAGCTGTTTTTT. Translating it yields CASSLAATGVTGELFF. Based on the CDR3 plus reference TRBV7-2 and TRBJ2-2, the full variable domain is GAGVSQSPSNKVTEKGKDVELRCDPISGHTALYWYRQSLGQGLEFLIYFQGNSAPDKSGLPSDRFSAERTGGSVSTLTIQRTQQEDSAVYLCASSLAATGVTGELFFGEGSRLTVL.

The chain recombines TRBV27 with TRBJ1-1; D not certain. Germline V gives CDR1 MNHEY, CDR2 SMNVEV (reference sequence). The CDR3 runs to 13 residues. V was clipped by 5 bases and J by 0 bases, with 7 bases between them. Here the CDR3 reads CASSQNLNTEAFF. CDR3 sequence (DNA): TGTGCCAGCAGTCAGAACCTGAACACTGAAGCTTTCTTT.

This clone was counted many times. The chain joins TRBV6-2 or TRBV6-3 to TRBJ1-5; 12 positions match TRBD1. The CDR3 is made up of 16 amino acids. Germline V gene data show CDR1 as MNHEY and CDR2 as SVGEGT. Trimming cost V 2 bases and J 6 bases; bases outside gene matches: 5. The CDR3 coding sequence is TGTGCCAGCAGTTACCCGGGACAGGGGGCTTTTCAGCCCCAGCATTTT. Its translation is CASSYPGQGAFQPQHF.

The V call is TRBV7-2, the J call TRBJ1-5; the D gene is possibly TRBD1 (5 bases). The V and J ends lost 5 bases and 5 bases respectively, with 13 bases between them. The CDR3 has 14 residues. The germline gives CDR1 SGHTA, CDR2 FQGNSA. CDR3 residues: CASSLRGGDQPQHF. Here the CDR3 DNA reads TGTGCCAGCAGCCTCCGGGGGGGGGATCAGCCCCAGCATTTT.

The rearrangement links TRBV6-5 to TRBJ1-4; 7 nucleotides agree with TRBD1. The germline V gene encodes CDR1 MNHEY and CDR2 SVGAGI. V gave up 2 bases and J gave up 3 bases; unmatched junction bases: 3. This CDR3 has 15 residues. CDR3 residues: CASSYGDSSNEKLFF. The CDR3 coding sequence is TGTGCCAGCAGTTACGGGGACAGCTCTAATGAAAAACTGTTTTTT.

The rearrangement uses TRBV7-2 and TRBJ2-7; 11 nucleotides agree with TRBD1. Germline V lookup: CDR1 SGHTA, CDR2 FQGNSA. The CDR3 is made up of 15 amino acids. Unmatched junction bases numbered 6, after V lost 5 bases and J lost 3 bases. The CDR3 DNA reads as TGTGCCAGCAGCCTAGGCGGGACAGGGGGCTACGAGCAGTACTTC. This encodes CASSLGGTGGYEQYF.

V usage is TRBV30 and J usage is TRBJ2-1; 7 bases are a match to TRBD2. The V gene's germline CDR1 is GTSNPN and CDR2 SVGIG (reference sequence). The length of the CDR3 is 15 residues. The trim removed 2 bases at V and 0 bases at J, leaving 4 bases unmatched. DNA of the CDR3: TGTGCCTGGAGTTTCGGCGGGGGCTCCTACAATGAGCAGTTCTTC. This sequence encodes CAWSFGGGSYNEQFF.

This chain joins TRBV15 and TRBJ1-3, with 7 positions matching TRBD1. V gave up 5 bases and J gave up 0 bases; unmatched junction bases: 1. This CDR3 spans 14 amino acids. Germline V lookup: CDR1 LNHNV, CDR2 YYDKDF (reference sequence). CDR3 sequence: CATSRQGSGNTIYF. In DNA form, the CDR3 reads TGTGCCACCAGCCGACAGGGCTCTGGAAACACCATATATTTT.

The chain carries TRBV15 and TRBJ2-7; 7 nucleotides match TRBD1. Germline V lookup: CDR1 LNHNV, CDR2 YYDKDF (reference sequence). CDR3 size: 14 residues. V lost 5 bases and J lost 3; bases outside the gene matches: 7. The CDR3 protein is CATSFRDRGYEQYF. CDR3 coding DNA: TGTGCCACCAGCTTCCGGGACAGAGGCTACGAGCAGTACTTC.

This clone was picked up one time. The limits of the CDR3 on the DNA are not certain, so only TCRdb's listed CDR3 is given. This sequence joins TRBV6-2 or TRBV6-3 and TRBJ2-1; the table's D call TRBD2 went unverified against the DNA. From its first to its last residue, the CDR3 has 17 amino acids. Germline V gives CDR1 MNHEY, CDR2 SVGEGT. CDR3 region: CASSPMWGWGSGRALFF.

The genes are TRBV5-1 and TRBJ2-2; the D is unclear. Germline V gene data show CDR1 as SGHRS and CDR2 as YFSETQ. V lost 2 bases to trimming and J lost 2 bases, with 7 bases between them. This CDR3 comprises 14 residues. The chain's CDR3 is CASSLISNTGELFF. CDR3 bases: TGCGCCAGCAGCTTAATCTCTAACACCGGGGAGCTGTTTTTT.

The chain links TRBV15 to TRBJ2-7; 7 nucleotides align to TRBD1. CDR1 and CDR2 from the germline V gene are LNHNV and YYDKDF (reference sequence). The CDR3 sequence is 14 residues long. After removal of 5 bases from V and 3 bases from J, the junction contained 7 bases not matched to a gene. CDR3 sequence reads: CATSPDRDYYEQYF. The CDR3 region has the DNA TGTGCCACCAGCCCAGACAGGGATTACTACGAGCAGTACTTC.

In its sample, this clone was seen a few times. This chain uses TRBV10-3 with TRBJ2-1; 14 bases are shared with TRBD2. CDR3 length: 16 amino acids. Trimming at V came to 5 bases and at J to 8 bases, leaving 8 bases not matched to a gene. Germline V CDR1 and CDR2: ENHRY, SYGVKD. CDR3 coding DNA: TGTGCCATCAGTACCCCAAGGGGACTAGCGGGAGATGAGCAGTTCTTC. Translated: CAISTPRGLAGDEQFF.

The CDR3 DNA follows: TGTGCCAGCAGCTTAGTCAACAGCGGGAGCCACGAGCAGTACTTC. It is translated as CASSLVNSGSHEQYF. The chain links TRBV7-2 to TRBJ2-7; 8 bases match TRBD2. V was clipped by 1 base and J by 5 bases; unmatched bases: 7. The CDR3 has 15 residues. The germline CDR1 and CDR2 sequences are SGHTA and FQGNSA.

The CDR3 DNA sequence: TGTGCCAGCAGTTTGAAGCGGGAGACAAGAGATACGCAGTATTTT. Translating it yields CASSLKRETRDTQYF. The gene calls are TRBV28 and TRBJ2-3; 8 bases are a match to TRBD2. Germline V lookup: CDR1 MDHEN, CDR2 SYDVKM. Trimming took 3 bases from V and 5 from J; bases not matched to a gene: 7. The CDR3 loop spans 15 amino acids.

The chain has TRBV7-8 and TRBJ2-6, with D unclear. Germline assignment: CDR1 SGHVS and CDR2 FQNEAQ. The CDR3 is 17 amino acids. Trimming pared 7 bases from V and 1 base from J, leaving 17 bases between. CDR3: CASNIGGSLSGANVLTF. Here the CDR3 DNA reads TGTGCCAGCAATATCGGCGGCTCGCTTTCTGGGGCCAACGTCCTGACTTTC.

The chain couples TRBV6-2 or TRBV6-3 to TRBJ1-5, with TRBD1 matching 8 bases. V dropped 6 bases and J dropped 5; count of bases not matched to a gene: 12. Looked up from germline, CDR1 is MNHEY and CDR2 is SVGEGT. This CDR3 is built from 16 residues. CDR3 sequence: CASSPTLTGDHQPQHF. The DNA for the CDR3 is TGTGCCAGCAGCCCGACTTTGACAGGGGACCATCAGCCCCAGCATTTT.

DNA for the CDR3: TGTGCCAGCAGACAAGACGGGGGAAACACCGGGGAGCTGTTTTTT. Translating it yields CASRQDGGNTGELFF. The genes are TRBV2 and TRBJ2-2, with D possibly matching TRBD2 (6 bases). Trimming left V 6 bases short and J 2 bases short, with 13 bases between. Germline loops: CDR1 SNHLY, CDR2 FYNNEI. This CDR3 is built from 15 residues. The whole variable domain, filled in from reference TRBV2 and TRBJ2-2, reads EPEVTQTPSHQVTQMGQEVILRCVPISNHLYFYWYRQILGQKVEFLVSFYNNEISEKSEIFDDQFSVERPDGSNFTLKIRSTKLEDSAMYFCASRQDGGNTGELFFGEGSRLTVL.

The gene calls are TRBV30 and TRBJ1-2; TRBD1 is a possible D gene (6 bases). The germline gives CDR1 GTSNPN, CDR2 SVGIG (reference sequence). Between the trimmed V and J ends, which lost 2 bases and 9 bases, there was a span of 16 bases. The CDR3 totals 13 residues. The CDR3 region has the DNA TGTGCCTGGAGTCCTACAGGGAGATGGAGCTACACCTTC. Translated: CAWSPTGRWSYTF.

The chain carries TRBV6-6 and TRBJ1-5, with TRBD1 matching 9 bases. The germline CDR1 and CDR2 sequences are MNHNY and SVGAGI (reference sequence). Trimming at V came to 8 bases and at J to 4 bases, leaving 12 bases not matched to a gene. This CDR3 contains 16 residues. The DNA for the CDR3 is TGTGCCAGCCGTCGACAGGGGGTCTCCATGAATCAGCCCCAGCATTTT. It codes for CASRRQGVSMNQPQHF.

The CDR3 loop is CASSQDGQGNIQYF. The DNA for the CDR3 is TGCGCCAGCAGCCAAGACGGACAGGGGAACATTCAGTACTTC. V gene TRBV4-3 combines with J gene TRBJ2-4, with 9 positions matching TRBD1. V dropped 0 bases and J dropped 7; count of bases not matched to a gene: 1. The CDR3 consists of 14 residues. Germline V lookup: CDR1 LGHNA, CDR2 YSLEER.

In its sample, this clone was seen many times. The chain links TRBV9 to TRBJ2-1; 9 nucleotides align to TRBD1. Per germline, CDR1 SGDLS and CDR2 YYNGEE. J lost 2 bases, V lost 4 bases, and 1 base had no gene match. CDR3 length equals 14 residues. CDR3 sequence reads: CASSRDRAYNEQFF. DNA of the CDR3: TGTGCCAGCAGCCGGGACAGGGCCTACAATGAGCAGTTCTTC.

This chain joins TRBV4-3 and TRBJ1-4; the D is unclear. This CDR3 region has 16 residues. V dropped 0 bases and J dropped 4 bases, with 12 bases sitting between them. Germline CDR1 and CDR2: LGHNA and YSLEER. This chain's CDR3 is CASSQDSQVLNEKLFF. CDR3 bases: TGCGCCAGCAGCCAAGATTCCCAGGTTCTTAATGAAAAACTGTTTTTT.

V usage is TRBV19 and J usage is TRBJ1-3; 7 bases align to TRBD1. This CDR3 contains 15 residues. The V segment lost 7 bases and the J segment 0 bases; nucleotides outside the gene matches: 6. CDR1 and CDR2 from the germline V gene are LNHDA and SQIVND (reference sequence). The CDR3 protein is CASTQGDSSGNTIYF. CDR3 coding DNA: TGTGCCAGTACCCAGGGGGACAGCTCTGGAAACACCATATATTTT.

The chain is built from TRBV3-1 (or the pseudogene TRBV3-2) and TRBJ1-1; D is uncertain. Trimming took 0 bases from V and 3 from J, leaving 5 bases between them. The CDR3 spans 13 residues. Germline-derived CDR1 and CDR2 are LGHDT and YNNKEL (reference sequence). CDR3 in DNA: TGTGCCAGCAGCCAAGATCTAGACACTGAAGCTTTCTTT. Its protein is CASSQDLDTEAFF.

The V call is TRBV27, the J call TRBJ2-1; D is perhaps TRBD1 (5 bases). The germline V gene has CDR1 MNHEY and CDR2 SMNVEV (reference sequence). V lost 3 bases and J lost 7, with 10 bases in between. This CDR3 comprises 13 residues. The CDR3 nucleotides are TGTGCCAGCAGTTTCCATCAGGGAAATGAGCAGTTCTTC. Protein: CASSFHQGNEQFF.